The 21 T cell receptor beta chains in this list originate from one sample, sequenced in a study of T-cell reconstitution after alpha-beta-depleted transplantation in children. Unique molecular identifiers were built into the TCRbeta library. Using its own MiXCR run on the PCR reads, TCRdb lists one record per CDR3 protein. The repertoire holds some 150,000 distinct CDR3 sequences, with around 10% as singletons. The material sequenced was PBMCs, mostly from graft donor cells, taken 180 days after TCRalphabeta/CD19-depleted stem cell transplant. The receptors stem from a female patient aged 2-9 years who had a stem cell transplant for congenital amegakaryocytic thrombocytopenia, so the T cells may come from the graft donor.

In its sample, this clonotype was seen many times. The rearrangement joins TRBV10-3 to TRBJ1-1; a possible D gene is TRBD1 (6 bases). The CDR3 loop spans 15 amino acids. The V and J ends lost 6 bases and 0 bases respectively, with 14 bases between them. Germline assignment: CDR1 ENHRY and CDR2 SYGVKD. The CDR3 region has the DNA TGTGCCATCAGGCCGGACAGACTCATGAACACTGAAGCTTTCTTT. It specifies CAIRPDRLMNTEAFF.

This clonotype was recorded at least ten times. The rearrangement links TRBV5-1 to TRBJ2-7; 10 nucleotides agree with TRBD2. CDR3 length equals 17 residues. CDR1 SGHRS and CDR2 YFSETQ come from the germline V gene. V lost 0 bases, J lost 2 bases, and 8 bases stayed unmatched. This CDR3 is CASSLAIAGGPTYEQYF. DNA of the CDR3: TGCGCCAGCAGCTTGGCGATAGCGGGAGGACCTACCTACGAGCAGTACTTC.

This clonotype was observed many times. The chain uses TRBV27 and TRBJ2-3; 8 bases fit TRBD2. This CDR3 comprises 15 residues. In germline, CDR1 is MNHEY, CDR2 SMNVEV (reference sequence). J lost 0 bases, V lost 3 bases, and 2 bases had no gene match. DNA of the CDR3: TGTGCCAGCAGTTTGCGACTAGCGAGCACAGATACGCAGTATTTT. Residues: CASSLRLASTDTQYF.

This clonotype was seen repeatedly, ten times or more. The V and J genes are TRBV18 and TRBJ2-5; 11 positions match TRBD1. The CDR3 runs to 14 residues. The V gene end was trimmed by 1 base and the J gene end by 5 bases; junction bases not matched to a gene: 0. Germline CDR1 reads KGHSH; CDR2 reads LQKENI. The CDR3 protein is CASSPRDRGETQYF. In DNA form, the CDR3 reads TGTGCCAGCTCACCACGGGACAGGGGGGAGACCCAGTACTTC.

There are a few counts of this clonotype. This rearrangement joins TRBV11-2 to TRBJ2-3, with 11 bases lining up with TRBD2. The CDR3 contains 19 residues. Germline-derived CDR1 and CDR2 are SGHAT and FQNNGV. V gave up 5 bases and J gave up 4 bases; unmatched junction bases: 17. In nucleotides, the CDR3 is TGTGCCAGCAGCCCTTCCTTAGGGCTAGCGGGAGGCCGCGCAGATACGCAGTATTTT. Protein: CASSPSLGLAGGRADTQYF.

This clonotype was seen at least ten times. The V gene is TRBV28, the J gene TRBJ2-7; TRBD2 might be the D (6 bases). Germline V gene sequence: CDR1 MDHEN, CDR2 SYDVKM. V was trimmed by 3 bases and J by 4 bases, leaving 10 bases between them. CDR3 length: 13 amino acids. In DNA form, the CDR3 reads TGTGCCAGCAGTTTTCTTGGGGGGTACGAGCAGTACTTC. It yields the protein CASSFLGGYEQYF. The variable domain in full, with the rest retrieved from reference TRBV28 and TRBJ2-7, is DVKVTQSSRYLVKRTGEKVFLECVQDMDHENMFWYRQDPGLGLRLIYFSYDVKMKEKGDIPEGYSVSREKKERFSLILESASTNQTSMYLCASSFLGGYEQYFGPGTRLTVT.

This clonotype was detected a few times. CDR3 in amino acids: CASSFGAGGPYNEQFF. CDR3 coding DNA: TGCGCCAGCAGCTTCGGGGCGGGAGGCCCCTACAATGAGCAGTTCTTC. V is TRBV5-1 and J is TRBJ2-1, with 8 bases fitting TRBD2. This CDR3 contains 16 residues. Trimming at V came to 2 bases and at J to 2 bases, leaving 6 bases not matched to a gene. Germline V gene data show CDR1 as SGHRS and CDR2 as YFSETQ.

The table lists this clonotype with many counts. The J gene is TRBJ1-4, the V gene TRBV7-6, with unresolved D. The V gene lost 2 bases and the J gene lost 7 bases, with 8 bases spanning the gap. This CDR3 is built from 13 residues. Germline loops: CDR1 SGHVS, CDR2 FNYEAQ. The CDR3: CASSLRVGEKLFF. The CDR3 bases are TGTGCCAGCAGCTTAAGGGTCGGTGAAAAACTGTTTTTT.

The rearrangement links TRBV2 to TRBJ2-1, with TRBD1 matching 7 bases. The CDR3 runs to 15 residues. Trimming cost V 6 bases and J 2 bases; bases outside gene matches: 7. Germline V gene sequence: CDR1 SNHLY, CDR2 FYNNEI. The CDR3 spells CASRLGTDPYNEQFF. The CDR3 DNA reads TGTGCCAGCAGACTCGGGACAGACCCCTACAATGAGCAGTTCTTC.

This clonotype showed up just a few times. This chain uses TRBV30 with TRBJ1-1; D ambiguous. Germline V CDR1 and CDR2: GTSNPN, SVGIG (reference sequence). The CDR3 is 11 residues long. V gave up 1 base and J gave up 4 bases, with 4 bases separating them. CDR3 nucleotides: TGTGCCTGGAGTGGCCGCACTGAAGCTTTCTTT. Protein product: CAWSGRTEAFF.

In DNA form, the CDR3 reads TGTGCCAGCAGCTTGGTAACGGGGCTGAACACTGAAGCTTTCTTT. Residues: CASSLVTGLNTEAFF. This chain uses TRBV5-6 with TRBJ1-1, with D possibly being TRBD1 (5 bases). Germline CDR1 SGHDT, CDR2 YYEEEE. This CDR3 region has 15 residues. V lost 0 bases and J lost 0, with 9 bases in between. The full variable domain, rest sourced from reference TRBV5-6 and TRBJ1-1, is DAGVTQSPTHLIKTRGQQVTLRCSPKSGHDTVSWYQQALGQGPQFIFQYYEEEERQRGNFPDRFSGHQFPNYSSELNVNALLLGDSALYLCASSLVTGLNTEAFFGQGTRLTVV.

Ten or more counts support this clonotype. The chain uses TRBV5-6 and TRBJ2-2, with TRBD1 matching 8 bases. CDR1 and CDR2 (germline): SGHDT, YYEEEE. With 5 bases clipped from V and 4 bases from J, the junction kept 10 bases outside the gene matches. CDR3 length: 16 residues. The CDR3: CASRNRDRRLTGELFF. The CDR3, as DNA: TGTGCCAGCAGGAACCGGGACAGGCGACTCACCGGGGAGCTGTTTTTT.

This clonotype was recorded many times. The genes are TRBV29-1 and TRBJ2-1; the match to TRBD2 covers 9 bases. The germline CDR1 and CDR2 sequences are SQVTM and ANQGSEA. The CDR3 length is 14 residues. With 6 bases clipped from V and 9 bases from J, the junction kept 12 bases outside the gene matches. Written as DNA, the CDR3 is TGCAGCGTGACCCGGGCGGGAGGGCCCGGTGAGCAGTTCTTC. Protein sequence: CSVTRAGGPGEQFF.

This clonotype came up many times. The genes are TRBV30 and TRBJ1-5; 8 nucleotides match TRBD1. CDR3 length: 19 residues. V lost 0 bases to trimming and J lost 5 bases; unmatched junction nucleotides: 18. CDR1 and CDR2 from the germline V gene are GTSNPN and SVGIG (reference sequence). DNA of the CDR3: TGTGCCTGGAGTGTACGGACAGGGACTCTAATAGCAAGTGATCAGCCCCAGCATTTT. This codes for CAWSVRTGTLIASDQPQHF.

Ten or more counts support this clonotype. The V call is TRBV20-1, the J call TRBJ2-1; 8 positions agree with TRBD2. The CDR3 has 15 amino acids. Per the germline V gene, CDR1 is DFQATT and CDR2 is SNEGSKA (reference sequence). V lost 3 bases to trimming and J lost 6 bases; unmatched junction nucleotides: 10. The CDR3 loop is CSASHREGPGNEQFF. The CDR3 DNA follows: TGCAGTGCTAGTCACCGGGAGGGCCCTGGCAATGAGCAGTTCTTC.

This chain connects TRBV19 to TRBJ2-6; D not certain. Germline lookup yields CDR1 LNHDA and CDR2 SQIVND (reference sequence). The V end lost 6 bases, the J end lost 1 base, and 13 bases lay between the germline ends. CDR3 length: 16 residues. CDR3 region: CASSKILPSGANVLTF. CDR3 nucleotide sequence: TGTGCCAGTAGCAAAATATTACCTTCTGGGGCCAACGTCCTGACTTTC. The variable domain in full, completed from reference TRBV19 and TRBJ2-6, reads DGGITQSPKYLFRKEGQNVTLSCEQNLNHDAMYWYRQDPGQGLRLIYYSQIVNDFQKGDIAEGYSVSREKKESFPLTVTSAQKNPTAFYLCASSKILPSGANVLTFGAGSRLTVL.

This clonotype has at least ten counts. The chain uses TRBV5-1 and TRBJ2-7; D remains ambiguous. Germline values: CDR1 SGHRS, CDR2 YFSETQ. The CDR3 runs to 17 residues. Between the trimmed V and J ends, which lost 2 bases and 11 bases, there was a span of 29 bases. CDR3 coding DNA: TGCGCCAGCAGCTTTGACTGGATAGGGAATTTTAAAGAGAAGGAGTACTTC. The encoded protein is CASSFDWIGNFKEKEYF.

This chain links TRBV20-1 with TRBJ1-5; D ambiguous. This CDR3 comprises 12 residues. V shed 3 bases and J shed 5 bases, with 8 bases lying between them. Germline V CDR1 and CDR2: DFQATT, SNEGSKA (reference sequence). This chain's CDR3 is CSASGRYQPQHF. The CDR3, as DNA: TGCAGTGCTAGTGGACGGTATCAGCCCCAGCATTTT.

This clonotype was found many times. J is TRBJ2-7 and V is TRBV10-2, with a weak D call TRBD2 (6 bases). With 6 bases removed from V and 5 bases from J, the gap between germline ends came to 14 bases. CDR1 and CDR2 (germline): WSHSY, SAAADI. There are 13 residues in the CDR3. CDR3 in amino acids: CASRLASAHEQYF. The DNA for the CDR3 is TGCGCCAGCAGGCTAGCTAGCGCCCACGAGCAGTACTTC.

There are a few counts of this clonotype. This chain links TRBV7-9 with TRBJ2-1; D assignment may be TRBD1 or TRBD2 (6 bases each). Trimming shortened V by 5 bases and J by 12 bases, and 14 bases separated the two germline ends. This CDR3 spans 12 amino acids. The germline V gene encodes CDR1 SEHNR and CDR2 FQNEAQ (reference sequence). This CDR3 is CASSEPWGAQFF. The CDR3 DNA is TGTGCCAGCAGCGAACCGTGGGGGGCGCAGTTCTTC.

This chain joins TRBV4-1 and TRBJ2-4, with D uncertain. The germline V gene has CDR1 MGHRA and CDR2 YSYEKL. V was shortened by 0 bases and J by 2 bases, with 11 bases between the two germline ends. The CDR3 runs 16 residues. The CDR3 spells CASSQDISWSKNIQYF. CDR3 DNA: TGCGCCAGCAGCCAAGATATTTCGTGGTCCAAAAACATTCAGTACTTC.